The 2 T cell receptor beta chains listed next were all sequenced from one sample in a study of blood T cell repertoires in COVID-19. Repertoires were generated with immunoSEQ multiplex PCR, while TCRdb's copy carries only in-frame clones and drops some. The table has a few hundred thousand clones, around nine tenths seen once. Sequenced input: peripheral blood. These receptors were collected from an older woman with COVID-19, enrolled during active disease.

For this clone: Other DNA sequences in this sample translate to the same CDR3. The chain employs TRBV30 and TRBJ1-5; D is unresolved. Trimming shortened V by 5 bases and J by 0 bases, and 8 bases separated the two germline ends. Germline CDR1 and CDR2: GTSNPN and SVGIG (reference sequence). This CDR3 contains 13 residues. The CDR3 reads CAWSVDSNQPQHF. CDR3 nucleotides: TGTGCCTGGTCCGTAGATAGCAATCAGCCCCAGCATTTT.

This clone is a singleton in its sample. The genes are TRBV6-5 and TRBJ2-2; the match to TRBD1 covers 9 bases. V dropped 6 bases and J dropped 3; count of bases not matched to a gene: 5. Germline CDR1 and CDR2: MNHEY and SVGAGI. The CDR3 has 15 amino acids. CDR3 loop: CASRYGDRDTGELFF. The CDR3 DNA reads TGTGCCAGCAGATACGGGGACAGGGACACCGGGGAGCTGTTTTTT.